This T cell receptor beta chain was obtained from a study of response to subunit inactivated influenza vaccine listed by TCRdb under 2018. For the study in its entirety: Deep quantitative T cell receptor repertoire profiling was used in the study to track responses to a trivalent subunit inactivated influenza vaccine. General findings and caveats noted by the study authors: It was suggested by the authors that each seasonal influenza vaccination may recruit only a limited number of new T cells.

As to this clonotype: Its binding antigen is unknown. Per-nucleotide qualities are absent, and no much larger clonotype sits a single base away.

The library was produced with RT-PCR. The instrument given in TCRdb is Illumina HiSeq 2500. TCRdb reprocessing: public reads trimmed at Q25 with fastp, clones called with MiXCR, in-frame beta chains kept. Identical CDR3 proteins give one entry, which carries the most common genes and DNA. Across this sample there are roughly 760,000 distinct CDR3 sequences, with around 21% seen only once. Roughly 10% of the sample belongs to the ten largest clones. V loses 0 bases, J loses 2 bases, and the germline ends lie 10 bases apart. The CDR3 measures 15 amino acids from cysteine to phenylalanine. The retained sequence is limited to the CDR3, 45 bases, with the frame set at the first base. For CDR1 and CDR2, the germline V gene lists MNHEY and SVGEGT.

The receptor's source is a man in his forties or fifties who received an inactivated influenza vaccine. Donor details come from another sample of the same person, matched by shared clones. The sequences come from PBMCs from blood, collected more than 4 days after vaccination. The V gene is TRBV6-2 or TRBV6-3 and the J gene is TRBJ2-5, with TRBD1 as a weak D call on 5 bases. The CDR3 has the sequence CASSYSQVLQETQYF. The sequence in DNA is TGTGCCAGCAGTTACTCACAGGTTCTACAAGAGACCCAGTACTTC.